The rows below give T cell receptor beta chains drawn from one sample of a study of blood T cell repertoires in COVID-19. Assay used: immunoSEQ multiplex PCR; TCRdb lists only in-frame clones, some missing. This table has around 100,000 clones, roughly nine tenths appearing once. Sequencing was performed on peripheral blood. The source of these receptors is a woman aged 80 or older in a cohort sampled during active COVID-19. Both conserved end residues are part of each CDR3. The order of the fields is clone size, D gene, V gene, J gene, CDR3 DNA, CDR3 protein. The D gene is left open where the match is weak. Size values are once, few and many counts, or a class for expanded clones, and some rows have none.

size: -
D: -
V: TRBV6-5
J: TRBJ1-1
DNA: TGTGCCAGCAGTTATACGAGGGGGTACACTGAAGCTTTCTTT
CDR3: CASSYTRGYTEAFF

size: -
D: TRBD1
V: TRBV19
J: TRBJ2-6
DNA: TGTGCCAGTACCGGACAGGGTCCAAGCTCTGGGGCCAACGTCCTGACTTTC
CDR3: CASTGQGPSSGANVLTF

size: -
D: TRBD1
V: TRBV18
J: TRBJ2-1
DNA: TGTGCCAGCTCACCACCCGGGACAGGGAATGAGCAGTTCTTC
CDR3: CASSPPGTGNEQFF

size: once
D: TRBD2
V: TRBV27
J: TRBJ2-3
DNA: TGTGCCAGCAGTTCAACCCTAGCGGGGATGAGAGGTACGCAGTATTTT
CDR3: CASSSTLAGMRGTQYF

size: few
D: TRBD2
V: TRBV11-2
J: TRBJ2-7
DNA: TGTGCCAGCAGCTGGGGGGGGGTCGAGCAGTACTTC
CDR3: CASSWGGVEQYF

size: once
D: -
V: TRBV7-9
J: TRBJ2-2
DNA: TGTGCCAGCAGCCCTCGGGCGGGATCGGTCGGGGAGCTGTTTTTT
CDR3: CASSPRAGSVGELFF

size: few
D: -
V: TRBV6-5
J: TRBJ2-2
DNA: TGTGCCAGCAGTTACATGAGGGCCGGGGAGCTGTTTTTT
CDR3: CASSYMRAGELFF

size: many
D: -
V: TRBV27
J: TRBJ2-7
DNA: TGTGCCAGCAGGACAGGTAGCTCCTACGAGCAGTACTTC
CDR3: CASRTGSSYEQYF

size: -
D: -
V: TRBV7-2
J: TRBJ1-1
DNA: TGTGCCAGCAGCTTAGTTGTGGGGCCCTATGAAGCTTTCTTT
CDR3: CASSLVVGPYEAFF

size: once
D: -
V: TRBV5-1
J: TRBJ2-5
DNA: TGCGCCAGCAGCTTGAGCTCCTCCTGGGAGACCCAGTACTTC
CDR3: CASSLSSSWETQYF

size: -
D: TRBD2
V: TRBV6-5
J: TRBJ2-1
DNA: TGTGCCAGCAGTATTGAGCGGGGGGGCTACAATGAGCAGTTCTTC
CDR3: CASSIERGGYNEQFF

size: -
D: TRBD1
V: TRBV11-2
J: TRBJ1-2
DNA: TGTGCCAGCAGTTCCCAGGGGGCGGAAGGCTACACCTTC
CDR3: CASSSQGAEGYTF

size: -
D: TRBD2
V: TRBV3-1/TRBV3-2
J: TRBJ2-3
DNA: TGTGCCAGCAATAGGGACTACCAGTCCAGCACAGATACGCAGTATTTT
CDR3: CASNRDYQSSTDTQYF

size: once
D: TRBD1
V: TRBV4-2
J: TRBJ2-1
DNA: TGTGCCAGCAGCCTCCAACTGGACAGGGGAAATGAGCAGTTCTTC
CDR3: CASSLQLDRGNEQFF

size: -
D: -
V: TRBV19
J: TRBJ2-3
DNA: TGTGCCAGTAGTAGCGGGAGCACAGATACGCAGTATTTT
CDR3: CASSSGSTDTQYF

size: -
D: TRBD1
V: TRBV25-1
J: TRBJ1-6
DNA: TGTGCCAGCACAGGGGGTGGTAATAATTCACCCCTCCACTTT
CDR3: CASTGGGNNSPLHF

size: -
D: TRBD2
V: TRBV7-2
J: TRBJ2-2
DNA: TGTGCCAGCAGCTTATCATTTAGCGGGAGGCCGAACACCGGGGAGCTGTTTTTT
CDR3: CASSLSFSGRPNTGELFF

size: -
D: -
V: TRBV20-1
J: TRBJ2-3
DNA: TGCAGTGCTTGGGAGGATACGCAGTATTTT
CDR3: CSAWEDTQYF

size: -
D: TRBD2
V: TRBV19
J: TRBJ2-2
DNA: TGTGCCAGTAGTATGGGGGGGTACACCGGGGAGCTGTTTTTT
CDR3: CASSMGGYTGELFF

size: -
D: TRBD1
V: TRBV6-2/TRBV6-3
J: TRBJ1-1
DNA: TGTGCCAGCAGCACAGGGGTGGGGTATGCTTTCTTT
CDR3: CASSTGVGYAFF